This T cell receptor (beta chain) was identified in a study of blood T cell repertoires in COVID-19. At the level of the study: Acute-phase and convalescent COVID-19 samples originated in the United States, Italy and Spain. The cDNA or gDNA used as material had been derived from T cells, B-cell-depleted T cells, or PBMCs.

This clone was seen only once. Germline-derived CDR1 and CDR2 are KGHSH and LQKENI. This CDR3 comprises 13 residues. The germline V and J ends were trimmed by 3 bases and 5 bases, with 8 bases remaining between them. As processed by the authors: Reference gene primer amplification in the assay estimated nucleated cell counts. Clones were read by immunoSEQ multiplex PCR, and TCRdb kept only the in-frame ones, dropping some. V and J calls plus clone size are reproduced from that table; the DNA served to infer D and trimming. The sample has roughly 280,000 clones, roughly 86% seen once; the top ten hold just under 9%.

Sample: peripheral blood. This TCR derives from a man aged 40-55 years with active or convalescent COVID-19. This chain connects TRBV18 to TRBJ2-1; D remains ambiguous. CDR3 nucleotides: TGTGCCAGCTCACCTTCCAGTGACAATGAGCAGTTCTTC. This gives the protein CASSPSSDNEQFF.